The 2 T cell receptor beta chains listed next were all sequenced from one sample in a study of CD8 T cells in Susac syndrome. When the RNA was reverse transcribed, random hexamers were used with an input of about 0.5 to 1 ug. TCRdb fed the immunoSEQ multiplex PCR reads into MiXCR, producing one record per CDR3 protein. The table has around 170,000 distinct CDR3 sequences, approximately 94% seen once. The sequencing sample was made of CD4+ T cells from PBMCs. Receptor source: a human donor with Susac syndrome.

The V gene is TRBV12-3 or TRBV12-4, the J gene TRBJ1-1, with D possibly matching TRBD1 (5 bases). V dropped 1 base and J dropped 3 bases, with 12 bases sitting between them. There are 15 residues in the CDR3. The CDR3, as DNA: TGTGCCAGCAGTTTAGGGGCAGGGAAGGACACTGAAGCTTTCTTT. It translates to CASSLGAGKDTEAFF.

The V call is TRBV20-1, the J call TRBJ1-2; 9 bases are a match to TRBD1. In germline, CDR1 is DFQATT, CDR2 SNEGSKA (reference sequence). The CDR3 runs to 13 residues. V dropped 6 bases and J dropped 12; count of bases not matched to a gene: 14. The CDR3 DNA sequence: TGCAGTGCAACCGGGACAGGGAGATCGGTCGACACCTTC. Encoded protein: CSATGTGRSVDTF.